Below, 30 T cell receptor beta chains from the same sample are listed, as sequenced in a study of T-cell reconstitution after alpha-beta-depleted transplantation in children. For TCRbeta, the library was prepared with unique molecular identifiers. In TCRdb, the PCR reads were re-called with MiXCR into one record per CDR3 protein. Among 300,000 to 350,000 distinct CDR3 sequences listed, approximately 23% were seen once. This material consisted of PBMCs, mostly from graft donor cells, taken 180 days after TCRalphabeta/CD19-depleted stem cell transplant. These receptor sequences come from a male patient younger than 18 who had a stem cell transplant for acute lymphoblastic leukemia, so the T cells may come from the graft donor.

This sequence joins TRBV5-1 and TRBJ1-2; no clear D. Germline lookup yields CDR1 SGHRS and CDR2 YFSETQ. Deletions cut 4 bases from V and 0 bases from J, with 10 bases between. CDR3 length equals 14 residues. In DNA, the CDR3 is TGCGCCAGCAGCCTGGCGGCGACTAACTATGGCTACACCTTC. Protein product: CASSLAATNYGYTF. Combining the CDR3 with reference TRBV5-1 and TRBJ1-2 gives the whole variable domain KAGVTQTPRYLIKTRGQQVTLSCSPISGHRSVSWYQQTPGQGLQFLFEYFSETQRNKGNFPGRFSGRQFSNSRSEMNVSTLELGDSALYLCASSLAATNYGYTFGSGTRLTVV.

V gene TRBV9 combines with J gene TRBJ2-1; TRBD2 aligns across 13 bases. Trimming took 3 bases from V and 7 from J; bases not matched to a gene: 10. Germline CDR1 SGDLS, CDR2 YYNGEE. CDR3 length: 17 residues. Here the CDR3 DNA reads TGTGCCAGCAGCGCCGGACTAGCGGGAGCCATGTGGAATGAGCAGTTCTTC. Translated, it gives CASSAGLAGAMWNEQFF.

In this sample, this clonotype turned up once. The CDR3 DNA reads as TGTGCCAGCAGTAGGAGGTTCAATCAGCCCCAGCATTTT. It encodes CASSRRFNQPQHF. The chain employs TRBV6-1 and TRBJ1-5; D is undetermined. Germline loops: CDR1 MNHNS, CDR2 SASEGT. The CDR3 consists of 13 residues. V lost 5 bases and J lost 3, with 8 bases in between.

The genes are TRBV6-5 and TRBJ2-1; D is perhaps TRBD2 (5 bases). Germline-derived CDR1 and CDR2 are MNHEY and SVGAGI. V lost 4 bases and J lost 3, with 10 bases in between. The CDR3 spans 14 residues. The DNA for the CDR3 is TGTGCCAGCAGTTTCCGGGAATACTACAATGAGCAGTTCTTC. Translating it yields CASSFREYYNEQFF.

This clonotype has more than one count but fewer than ten. The J gene is TRBJ2-2, the V gene TRBV27, with a weak D call TRBD1 (6 bases). V was pared by 2 bases and J by 4 bases, with 11 bases between. Germline V gene data show CDR1 as MNHEY and CDR2 as SMNVEV (reference sequence). The CDR3 has 15 amino acids. CDR3 residues: CASSLMGTLTGELFF. CDR3 sequence (DNA): TGTGCCAGCAGTTTAATGGGGACACTCACCGGGGAGCTGTTTTTT.

The chain combines TRBV7-3 with TRBJ2-1; 8 positions match TRBD2. Germline-derived CDR1 and CDR2 are SGHTA and FQGTGA. The junction had 5 bases not matched to a gene; V was cut back by 2 bases and J by 5 bases. The CDR3 runs to 15 residues. CDR3 DNA sequence: TGTGCCAGCAGCTTATTCAGGACTAGCAACAATGAGCAGTTCTTC. Amino acid sequence: CASSLFRTSNNEQFF.

This clonotype appeared a few times. The CDR3 loop reads CASTPMGGVPGELFF. The CDR3 nucleotides read TGTGCCAGCACCCCCATGGGGGGGGTTCCCGGGGAGCTGTTTTTT. The chain recombines TRBV5-5 with TRBJ2-2; 7 nucleotides align to TRBD2. Per germline, CDR1 SGHKS and CDR2 YYEKEE (reference sequence). The CDR3 sequence is 15 residues long. The junction had 11 bases not matched to a gene; V was cut back by 6 bases and J by 6 bases.

The chain joins TRBV20-1 to TRBJ2-3; unclear D gene. V was cut by 6 bases and J by 2 bases, with 15 bases left in between. This CDR3 has 14 residues. The V gene's germline CDR1 is DFQATT and CDR2 SNEGSKA (reference sequence). Here the CDR3 reads CSAALPGFTDTQYF. The CDR3 DNA follows: TGCAGTGCCGCACTGCCGGGCTTCACAGATACGCAGTATTTT.

The chain recombines TRBV15 with TRBJ2-7, with 8 nucleotides matching TRBD1. Trimming cost V 8 bases and J 5 bases; bases outside gene matches: 8. This CDR3 has 13 residues. CDR1 is LNHNV and CDR2 is YYDKDF in the germline V gene (reference sequence). The CDR3 is CATAQGARDEQYF. The CDR3 DNA is TGTGCCACCGCGCAGGGGGCGCGGGACGAGCAGTACTTC.

This chain joins TRBV5-1 and TRBJ2-2; TRBD1 matches at 8 bases. CDR1 is SGHRS and CDR2 is YFSETQ in the germline V gene. The CDR3 totals 14 residues. Unmatched junction bases numbered 5, after V lost 4 bases and J lost 6 bases. The CDR3 sequence: CASSQGAYPGELFF. CDR3 DNA sequence: TGCGCCAGCAGCCAGGGGGCGTACCCCGGGGAGCTGTTTTTT.

This clonotype was counted between two and nine times. This chain connects TRBV29-1 to TRBJ1-2, with 7 bases aligning to TRBD1. The trim removed 3 bases at V and 4 bases at J, leaving 8 bases unmatched. CDR1 is SQVTM and CDR2 is ANQGSEA in the germline V gene. This CDR3 spans 14 amino acids. The CDR3 coding sequence is TGCAGCGTTGATCGGACAGGACTCATCTATGGCTACACCTTC. Its translation: CSVDRTGLIYGYTF.

The chain joins TRBV7-6 to TRBJ2-1, with 8 bases matching TRBD2. Germline CDR1 and CDR2: SGHVS and FNYEAQ. The CDR3 runs to 16 residues. The V and J ends lost 2 bases and 5 bases, in that order; junction bases with no gene match: 8. DNA of the CDR3: TGTGCCAGCAGCTTACTAGCGACGGGAGGGGACAATGAGCAGTTCTTC. Encoded protein: CASSLLATGGDNEQFF.

This chain connects TRBV20-1 to TRBJ2-7, with D perhaps TRBD2 (6 bases). The CDR3 is 13 residues long. Trimming shortened V by 3 bases and J by 4 bases, and 13 bases separated the two germline ends. Germline V gene sequence: CDR1 DFQATT, CDR2 SNEGSKA (reference sequence). The CDR3 sequence: CSARSPGLYEQYF. The CDR3 coding sequence is TGCAGTGCTAGGTCCCCGGGACTTTACGAGCAGTACTTC.

To note about this clonotype: One end of the junction does not line up with germline, which may come from a read error. V usage is TRBV20-1 and J usage is TRBJ2-7; TRBD2 agrees at 11 bases. Per the germline V gene, CDR1 is DFQATT and CDR2 is SNEGSKA (reference sequence). The length of the CDR3 is 15 residues. CDR3 sequence (DNA): TGTAGTGCTAGGCCCAGACTAGCGGGAAGGGGCGAGCAGTACTTC. Amino acids: CSARPRLAGRGEQYF.

A few counts support this clonotype. The chain recombines TRBV29-1 with TRBJ1-1; D gene uncertain. The CDR3 consists of 12 residues. Germline CDR1 is SQVTM and CDR2 is ANQGSEA. Trimming removed 3 bases at V and 1 base at J, with 6 bases between. CDR3 amino acids: CSVDSRNTEAFF. The CDR3 DNA reads as TGCAGCGTTGATTCCAGGAACACTGAAGCTTTCTTT.

The V and J genes are TRBV5-5 and TRBJ2-4; TRBD1 matches at 10 bases. Germline lookup yields CDR1 SGHKS and CDR2 YYEKEE (reference sequence). There are 14 residues in the CDR3. J gave up 8 bases and V 4 bases, and 6 bases lay outside the gene matches. The CDR3 DNA follows: TGTGCCAGCAGCCTGACAGGGGGCGCGGACATTCAGTACTTC. This translates into CASSLTGGADIQYF.

The chain couples TRBV28 to TRBJ2-7; D may match TRBD1 or TRBD2 (6 bases each). The CDR3 loop spans 14 amino acids. Germline V gives CDR1 MDHEN, CDR2 SYDVKM. Trimming removed 6 bases from V and 5 bases from J, with 17 bases in between. CDR3 in amino acids: CASRRDTEIHEQYF. CDR3 DNA: TGTGCCAGCAGGCGGGACACAGAAATCCACGAGCAGTACTTC.

This clonotype was observed a few times. The chain joins TRBV7-3 to TRBJ2-1; 8 positions match TRBD2. J was trimmed by 8 bases and V by 0 bases; bases with no gene match: 9. The CDR3 spans 16 residues. Looked up from germline, CDR1 is SGHTA and CDR2 is FQGTGA. The CDR3 DNA sequence: TGTGCCAGCAGCTTAACGGGGTTAGGGACTAGTGATGAGCAGTTCTTC. Protein: CASSLTGLGTSDEQFF.

This clonotype was picked up a small number of times. This chain joins TRBV9 and TRBJ2-2, with 7 bases matching TRBD1. After removal of 2 bases from V and 0 bases from J, the junction contained 1 base not matched to a gene. This CDR3 has 15 amino acids. Germline-derived CDR1 and CDR2 are SGDLS and YYNGEE. The CDR3 loop is CASSVQGANTGELFF. Written as DNA, the CDR3 is TGTGCCAGCAGCGTTCAGGGGGCGAACACCGGGGAGCTGTTTTTT. The variable domain in full, with the rest retrieved from reference TRBV9 and TRBJ2-2, is DSGVTQTPKHLITATGQRVTLRCSPRSGDLSVYWYQQSLDQGLQFLIQYYNGEERAKGNILERFSAQQFPDLHSELNLSSLELGDSALYFCASSVQGANTGELFFGEGSRLTVL.

This clonotype was seen more than once but under ten times. The chain is built from TRBV6-8 and TRBJ1-5, with a weak D call TRBD1 (6 bases). The CDR3 extends over 20 amino acids. V shed 0 bases and J shed 2 bases, with 23 bases lying between them. In germline, CDR1 is MNHGY, CDR2 SAAAGT. CDR3 in amino acids: CASSYSIDCWGGRGNQPQHF. The CDR3 bases are TGTGCCAGCAGTTACTCGATCGATTGCTGGGGGGGGCGAGGCAATCAGCCCCAGCATTTT.

In its sample, this clonotype was seen a few times. The chain recombines TRBV11-2 with TRBJ2-5; D may be TRBD1 (6 bases). The CDR3 has 14 amino acids. Trimming took 2 bases from V and 4 from J, leaving 11 bases between them. The germline gives CDR1 SGHAT, CDR2 FQNNGV. The CDR3 DNA sequence: TGTGCCAGCAGCTTACTTACAGGGAGAGAGACCCAGTACTTC. Its protein is CASSLLTGRETQYF.

J is TRBJ2-7 and V is TRBV7-6, with D possibly being TRBD1 (5 bases). In germline, CDR1 is SGHVS, CDR2 FNYEAQ. The CDR3 length is 15 residues. Trimming pared 0 bases from V and 3 bases from J, leaving 12 bases between. Here the CDR3 reads CASSLATVGSYEQYF. CDR3 coding DNA: TGTGCCAGCAGCTTAGCGACAGTCGGAAGCTACGAGCAGTACTTC.

The gene calls are TRBV5-1 and TRBJ2-7, with 11 bases aligning to TRBD2. V was clipped by 7 bases and J by 4 bases; unmatched bases: 10. Germline CDR1 and CDR2: SGHRS and YFSETQ. The CDR3 runs 15 residues. This CDR3 is CASGIIAGGPYEQYF. The CDR3 coding sequence is TGCGCCAGCGGCATTATAGCGGGAGGGCCTTACGAGCAGTACTTC.

CDR3 coding DNA: TGTGCCAGCAGTAGTGGACTGAACAAAAACATTCAGTACTTC. Translation: CASSSGLNKNIQYF. The gene calls are TRBV27 and TRBJ2-4; D is possibly TRBD2 (5 bases). The germline V gene has CDR1 MNHEY and CDR2 SMNVEV (reference sequence). The CDR3 runs 14 residues. The V gene lost 5 bases and the J gene lost 3 bases, with 11 bases spanning the gap.

This clonotype was picked up a small number of times. The rearrangement links TRBV20-1 to TRBJ2-2, with no clear D. Germline loops: CDR1 DFQATT, CDR2 SNEGSKA (reference sequence). The CDR3 covers 15 residues. V was cut by 3 bases and J by 4 bases, with 15 bases left in between. CDR3 sequence: CSARTHQKVTGELFF. The DNA of the CDR3 is TGCAGTGCTAGGACTCACCAAAAAGTCACCGGGGAGCTGTTTTTT.

The rearrangement joins TRBV5-1 to TRBJ2-7; 9 bases are shared with TRBD2. The CDR3 covers 19 residues. Germline values: CDR1 SGHRS, CDR2 YFSETQ. V shed 0 bases, J shed 0 bases, and the junction held 13 bases outside the gene matches. Written as DNA, the CDR3 is TGCGCCAGCAGCTTGGAGGGACTAGCAAGGTGGTTGAGCTCCTACGAGCAGTACTTC. The encoded protein is CASSLEGLARWLSSYEQYF.

This clonotype was seen a handful of times. This rearrangement joins TRBV5-1 to TRBJ2-2; unclear D gene. V gave up 3 bases and J gave up 7 bases, with 4 bases separating them. The germline V gene has CDR1 SGHRS and CDR2 YFSETQ. The CDR3 is made up of 11 amino acids. The CDR3 DNA is TGCGCCAGCAGCTCTATCGGGGAGCTGTTTTTT. It codes for CASSSIGELFF.

The rearrangement uses TRBV9 and TRBJ2-5; 9 bases match TRBD1. Germline trimming cut 0 bases from V and 1 base from J; bases unmatched to any gene: 16. Looked up from germline, CDR1 is SGDLS and CDR2 is YYNGEE. The CDR3 totals 20 residues. CDR3 coding DNA: TGTGCCAGCAGCGTAGGCGGGGGAAGTTCGGGGACAGGGATCCAAGAGACCCAGTACTTC. It yields the protein CASSVGGGSSGTGIQETQYF.

The rearrangement joins TRBV9 to TRBJ1-3; possible D gene TRBD1, 5 bases. The CDR3 covers 15 residues. Trimming shortened V by 5 bases and J by 0 bases, and 12 bases separated the two germline ends. CDR1 is SGDLS and CDR2 is YYNGEE in the germline V gene. The DNA of the CDR3 is TGTGCCAGCAGTCGGGGGGAGAGCTCTGGAAACACCATATATTTT. It codes for CASSRGESSGNTIYF.

V usage is TRBV27 and J usage is TRBJ2-7, with D possibly matching TRBD2 (6 bases). Germline V lookup: CDR1 MNHEY, CDR2 SMNVEV (reference sequence). The V end lost 5 bases, the J end lost 3 bases, and 14 bases lay between the germline ends. This CDR3 spans 14 amino acids. The CDR3 loop reads CASSPSGQHYEQYF. CDR3 in DNA: TGTGCCAGCAGTCCAAGCGGGCAGCACTACGAGCAGTACTTC.